A selection of T cell receptor beta chains follows, all from one sample in a study of T-cell reconstitution after alpha-beta-depleted transplantation in children. TCRdb re-derived calls from the PCR reads in MiXCR, one entry per CDR3 protein. The repertoire holds some 350,000 distinct CDR3 sequences, with 9% to 12% as singletons. Here the sequenced sample was PBMCs from the stem cell graft donor, taken from the stem cell graft. Receptors originate from a human donor who donated a stem cell graft to a child with acute lymphoblastic leukemia. The CDR3 runs from the conserved cysteine through the conserved F or W. Fields, in order: D gene, V gene, CDR3 length, J gene, clone size, CDR3 DNA, CDR3 protein. A D gene is named only where the DNA matches it firmly. A clone size is listed for some rows: how often the clone was seen (once, few, many), or a class if it is expanded.

d_gene: .; v_gene: TRBV7-9; len: 13; j_gene: TRBJ1-1; abundance: .; CDR3nt: TGTGCCAGCAGCTTAACGGGTTTAACTGAAGCTTTCTTT; CDR3aa: CASSLTGLTEAFF
d_gene: TRBD1; v_gene: TRBV4-3; len: 16; j_gene: TRBJ1-2; abundance: .; CDR3nt: TGCGCCAGCAGCCCGGGACAGGGGCGGCCGAACTATGGCTACACCTTC; CDR3aa: CASSPGQGRPNYGYTF
d_gene: .; v_gene: TRBV4-1; len: 20; j_gene: TRBJ1-4; abundance: .; CDR3nt: TGCGCCAGCAGCCACACGATTTTTAATCGATACTCGTCAACTAATGAAAAACTGTTTTTT; CDR3aa: CASSHTIFNRYSSTNEKLFF
d_gene: .; v_gene: TRBV29-1; len: 11; j_gene: TRBJ1-2; abundance: few; CDR3nt: TGCAGCGTTGAGACGGAGGGCGGCTACACCTTC; CDR3aa: CSVETEGGYTF
d_gene: TRBD1; v_gene: TRBV3-1; len: 14; j_gene: TRBJ1-2; abundance: .; CDR3nt: TGTGCCAGCAGCCGCGCGGGACAGGGCTATGGCTACACCTTC; CDR3aa: CASSRAGQGYGYTF
d_gene: TRBD2; v_gene: TRBV30; len: 13; j_gene: TRBJ2-1; abundance: .; CDR3nt: TGTGCCTGGAGTAGCCGGGGAGGGGATGAGCAGTTCTTC; CDR3aa: CAWSSRGGDEQFF
d_gene: .; v_gene: TRBV6-1; len: 14; j_gene: TRBJ1-2; abundance: .; CDR3nt: TGTGCCAGCAGGCTCGACGGCTCACTCTATGGCTACACCTTC; CDR3aa: CASRLDGSLYGYTF
d_gene: .; v_gene: TRBV25-1; len: 17; j_gene: TRBJ2-3; abundance: .; CDR3nt: TGTGCCAGCAGTCCGGGTCGGGGGGCTCGAAGCACAGATACGCAGTATTTT; CDR3aa: CASSPGRGARSTDTQYF
d_gene: .; v_gene: TRBV7-9; len: 15; j_gene: TRBJ1-2; abundance: .; CDR3nt: TGTGCCAGCAGCACCACCGGGGGTAGTCAGAGGGGCTACACCTTC; CDR3aa: CASSTTGGSQRGYTF
d_gene: TRBD2; v_gene: TRBV7-9; len: 15; j_gene: TRBJ2-7; abundance: .; CDR3nt: TGTGCCAGCCGACATTCAGCGGGAGGCTCCTACGAGCAGTACTTC; CDR3aa: CASRHSAGGSYEQYF
d_gene: TRBD2; v_gene: TRBV29-1; len: 18; j_gene: TRBJ2-3; abundance: .; CDR3nt: TGCAGCGTAAAAGGACTCACTAGCGGCAGCTCTAGCACAGATACGCAGTATTTT; CDR3aa: CSVKGLTSGSSSTDTQYF
d_gene: .; v_gene: TRBV9; len: 15; j_gene: TRBJ2-7; abundance: many; CDR3nt: TGTGCCAGCAGTCCCGCACCCGGGGGTTACTACGAGCAGTACTTC; CDR3aa: CASSPAPGGYYEQYF
d_gene: .; v_gene: TRBV7-2; len: 16; j_gene: TRBJ1-1; abundance: .; CDR3nt: TGTGCCAGCAGCTTAGAACAGGTAGGGATGAACACTGAAGCTTTCTTT; CDR3aa: CASSLEQVGMNTEAFF
d_gene: .; v_gene: TRBV6-5; len: 14; j_gene: TRBJ1-6; abundance: .; CDR3nt: TGTGCCAGCAGTTTAGAGACAGTCAATTCACCCCTCCACTTT; CDR3aa: CASSLETVNSPLHF
d_gene: .; v_gene: TRBV12-3/TRBV12-4; len: 14; j_gene: TRBJ2-7; abundance: .; CDR3nt: TGTGCCAGCAGCGCCGGGACCGCCACCTACGAGCAGTACTTC; CDR3aa: CASSAGTATYEQYF